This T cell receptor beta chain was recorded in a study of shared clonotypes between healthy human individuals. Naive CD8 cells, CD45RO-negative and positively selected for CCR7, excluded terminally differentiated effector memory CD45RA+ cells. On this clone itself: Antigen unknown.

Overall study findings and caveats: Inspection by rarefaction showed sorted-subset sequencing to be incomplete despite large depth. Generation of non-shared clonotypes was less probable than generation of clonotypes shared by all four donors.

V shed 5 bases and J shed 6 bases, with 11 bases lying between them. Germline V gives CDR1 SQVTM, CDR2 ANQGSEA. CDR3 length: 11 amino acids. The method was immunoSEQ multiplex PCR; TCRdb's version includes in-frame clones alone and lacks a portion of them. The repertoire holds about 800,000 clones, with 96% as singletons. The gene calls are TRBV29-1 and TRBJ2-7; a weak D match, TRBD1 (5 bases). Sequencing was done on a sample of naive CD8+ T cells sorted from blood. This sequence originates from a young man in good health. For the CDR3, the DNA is TGCAGCGTTTTTGCAGGGTCCGAGCAGTACTTC. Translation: CSVFAGSEQYF.